This T cell receptor (beta chain) is from a study of blood T cells in healthy people across ages. The overall study: Capturing about one barcoded beta molecule per two T cells was achieved by template switching.

It was with a sample-barcoded 5' primer and a J-beta primer mix that a second PCR of about 7 to 12 cycles was run. Every cDNA molecule carried a tag from a template-switch adaptor bearing 12 random nucleotides. TCRdb recomputed calls from the 5' RACE reads with MiXCR, one row per CDR3 protein. The table includes about 640,000 distinct CDR3 sequences, about 54% detected once. Samples had at least 7 million PBMCs isolated from them. The CDR3 loop spans 14 amino acids. Germline V lookup: CDR1 MNHNY, CDR2 SVGAGI (reference sequence). V lost 9 bases, J lost 4 bases, and 9 bases stayed unmatched. Study conclusions and caveats: Long-lived donors had more naive CD4+ cells and higher diversity than aged donors.

This clonotype was counted between two and nine times. Its cognate antigen is unknown. The sequenced sample was blood. The V gene is TRBV6-6, the J gene TRBJ2-1; 7 bases are a match to TRBD1. The clonotype originates from a man aged 55-75 years in good health. CDR3 protein: CASSTGATYNEQFF. The DNA for the CDR3 is TGTGCCAGTTCAACAGGGGCGACGTACAATGAGCAGTTCTTC.